The 5 T cell receptor beta chains in this list originate from one sample, sequenced in a study of metastatic and nonmetastatic thyroid tumors. Nobody among the patients had been given any treatment before thyroid surgery. TCRdb re-analyzed the PCR reads using MiXCR. The data show about 43,000 clones, 3% to 3.5% seen once. Sequenced input: blood. All receptors come from a female donor with papillary thyroid cancer or a benign thyroid nodule (not recorded which). Some clones in this sample may be carry-over from other donors' samples.

The table lists this clone with many counts. V is TRBV3-1 and J is TRBJ1-5, with 8 bases matching TRBD1. J lost 3 bases, V lost 4 bases, and 5 bases had no gene match. The CDR3 consists of 15 residues. Germline CDR1 is LGHDT and CDR2 is YNNKEL (reference sequence). The CDR3 bases are TGTGCCAGCAGCCGGGGGACAGGTAACAATCAGCCCCAGCATTTT. This translates into CASSRGTGNNQPQHF.

CDR3 loop: CSVETDRAYEQYF. Here the CDR3 DNA reads TGCAGCGTCGAGACCGACAGGGCCTACGAGCAGTACTTC. The chain combines TRBV29-1 with TRBJ2-7, with 7 bases fitting TRBD1. The CDR3 extends over 13 amino acids. V gave up 6 bases and J gave up 2 bases; unmatched junction bases: 7. Germline lookup yields CDR1 SQVTM and CDR2 ANQGSEA.

In its sample, this clone was seen many times. CDR3 region: CASSLEASGSTSYNEQFF. Here the CDR3 DNA reads TGCGCCAGCAGCTTGGAGGCTAGCGGGAGCACTTCCTACAATGAGCAGTTCTTC. The chain recombines TRBV5-1 with TRBJ2-1; 10 bases line up with TRBD2. The J segment lost 1 base and the V segment lost 0 bases, leaving 7 bases of the junction unmatched. Germline V gene lookup returns CDR1 SGHRS and CDR2 YFSETQ. This CDR3 has 18 residues.

The chain links TRBV12-3 or TRBV12-4 to TRBJ1-2, with TRBD1 matching over 8 bases. The CDR3 totals 13 residues. V gave up 3 bases and J gave up 5 bases; unmatched junction bases: 2. The CDR3: CASSLGQAYGYTF. The CDR3 nucleotides are TGTGCCAGCAGTTTGGGACAGGCTTATGGCTACACCTTC.

This chain uses TRBV6-4 with TRBJ2-2, with D possibly matching TRBD1 (6 bases). The CDR3 extends over 14 amino acids. The germline V gene encodes CDR1 MRHNA and CDR2 SNTAGT. Deletions cut 4 bases from V and 1 base from J, with 7 bases between. CDR3 sequence (DNA): TGTGCCAGCAGTGTACAGGGGAACACCGGGGAGCTGTTTTTT. Its protein product is CASSVQGNTGELFF.